This is a list of T cell receptor beta chains from one sample in a study of blood T cell repertoires in COVID-19. TCRdb's copy holds only in-frame clones and misses some; the assay was immunoSEQ multiplex PCR. The repertoire holds about 180,000 clones, roughly 85% seen once, with about 8.6% in the top ten. Input material: peripheral blood. All receptors derive from a man aged 45 to 65 with active or convalescent COVID-19. CDR3s include the opening cysteine and the closing phenylalanine or tryptophan. D genes are given only for firm matches. Part of the rows lack a size; the others show once, few, many or a class for expanded clones.

- | TRBJ1-6 | TRBV5-1 | - | CASSLVRGNNSPLHF | TGCGCCAGCAGCTTGGTACGGGGGAATAACTCACCCCTCCACTTT
- | TRBJ2-1 | TRBV30 | - | CAWSVTAWRIF | TGTGCCTGGAGTGTTACGGCCTGGCGGATCTTC
TRBD1 | TRBJ1-2 | TRBV19 | - | CASSTQGANYGYTF | TGTGCCAGTAGTACGCAGGGGGCTAACTATGGCTACACCTTC
TRBD1 | TRBJ2-1 | TRBV6-6 | - | CASREDRGRNEQFF | TGTGCCAGCAGAGAGGACAGGGGTCGGAATGAGCAGTTCTTC
TRBD1 | TRBJ1-2 | TRBV7-3 | - | CASSLGTAQSGYTF | TGTGCCAGCAGCCTAGGGACAGCTCAGAGTGGCTACACCTTC
- | TRBJ1-5 | TRBV28 | - | CVVAGWDSNQPQHF | TGTGTCGTGGCGGGGTGGGATAGCAATCAGCCCCAGCATTTT
TRBD1 | TRBJ1-1 | TRBV19 | - | CASSRQGLNTEAFF | TGTGCCAGTAGTAGACAGGGCCTAAACACTGAAGCTTTCTTT
TRBD2 | TRBJ2-1 | TRBV25-1 | - | CASSEWASGSNNEQFF | TGTGCCAGCAGTGAATGGGCTAGCGGGAGTAACAATGAGCAGTTCTTC
TRBD2 | TRBJ2-2 | TRBV7-3 | - | CASRLPGGTNTGELFF | TGTGCCAGCAGGCTTCCGGGGGGGACGAACACCGGGGAGCTGTTTTTT
TRBD2 | TRBJ2-3 | TRBV5-6 | - | CASGSTSGRRVTDTQYF | TGTGCCAGCGGCTCGACCAGCGGGAGGAGGGTCACAGATACGCAGTATTTT
- | TRBJ2-5 | TRBV27 | once | CASSLQGLNHQETQYF | TGTGCCAGCAGTTTACAGGGCTTAAACCACCAAGAGACCCAGTACTTC
TRBD1 | TRBJ2-1 | TRBV20-1 | - | CSASFRGQSSYNEQFF | TGCAGTGCTAGTTTCAGGGGGCAGAGCTCCTACAATGAGCAGTTCTTC
- | TRBJ2-5 | TRBV9 | - | CASSPPGETQYF | TGTGCCAGCAGCCCCCCGGGGGAGACCCAGTACTTC
TRBD1 | TRBJ1-5 | TRBV7-2 | - | CASSYGTGSNQPQHF | TGTGCCAGCAGCTATGGGACAGGGAGCAATCAGCCCCAGCATTTT
- | TRBJ2-1 | TRBV12-5 | - | CASGLTTYNEQFF | TGTGCTAGTGGTTTGACAACCTACAATGAGCAGTTCTTC
TRBD1 | TRBJ2-5 | TRBV7-9 | - | CASSYWTGPKETQYF | TGTGCCAGCAGCTACTGGACAGGCCCTAAAGAGACCCAGTACTTC
TRBD1 | TRBJ1-5 | TRBV30 | - | CAWAETGQHQPQHF | TGTGCCTGGGCTGAGACAGGGCAGCATCAGCCCCAGCATTTT
TRBD2 | TRBJ2-1 | TRBV19 | - | CASMVGLAGGSSYNEQFF | TGTGCCAGTATGGTAGGACTAGCGGGGGGGAGCTCCTACAATGAGCAGTTCTTC
- | TRBJ1-3 | TRBV5-4 | few | CASSFDSNSGNTIYF | TGTGCCAGCAGCTTCGACAGTAACTCTGGAAACACCATATATTTT
TRBD1 | TRBJ2-7 | TRBV28 | - | CASSSPGTGSYEQYF | TGTGCCAGCAGTTCCCCCGGGACAGGGTCCTACGAGCAGTACTTC
- | TRBJ1-6 | TRBV30 | - | CAWSGGQQNSPLHF | TGTGCCTGGAGTGGCGGACAGCAAAATTCACCCCTCCACTTT
- | TRBJ1-4 | TRBV28 | - | CASSGGVSEKLFF | TGTGCCAGCAGCGGGGGGGTTAGCGAAAAACTGTTTTTT
- | TRBJ2-7 | TRBV28 | - | CASRKTGFYEQYF | TGTGCCAGCAGAAAGACAGGATTCTACGAGCAGTACTTC
- | TRBJ1-2 | TRBV7-3 | - | CASSFAQGRGYTF | TGTGCCAGCAGCTTCGCTCAGGGCCGAGGCTACACCTTC
TRBD2 | TRBJ2-1 | TRBV4-1 | - | CASSQTSGYSSYNEQFF | TGCGCCAGCAGCCAGACTAGCGGGTATAGCTCCTACAATGAGCAGTTCTTC
- | TRBJ1-6 | TRBV19 | - | CASSVQAAPLHF | TGTGCCAGTAGTGTCCAAGCGGCACCCCTCCACTTT
TRBD1 | TRBJ1-3 | TRBV6-5 | - | CASSFDRVSGNTIYF | TGTGCCAGCAGTTTTGACAGGGTATCTGGAAACACCATATATTTT
- | TRBJ1-2 | TRBV11-2 | - | CASSPGVGSYGYTF | TGTGCCAGCAGCCCGGGAGTTGGGAGCTATGGCTACACCTTC
- | TRBJ1-5 | TRBV5-1 | - | CASSLLGEGNQPQHF | TGCGCCAGCAGCTTGCTGGGGGAGGGCAATCAGCCCCAGCATTTT
TRBD2 | TRBJ2-1 | TRBV19 | - | CASNLGLAGGDEQFF | TGTGCCAGTAACCTGGGGCTAGCGGGGGGCGATGAGCAGTTCTTC
TRBD1 | TRBJ2-2 | TRBV7-2 | - | CASSKEGQITGELFF | TGTGCCAGCAGCAAAGAGGGACAGATCACCGGGGAGCTGTTTTTT